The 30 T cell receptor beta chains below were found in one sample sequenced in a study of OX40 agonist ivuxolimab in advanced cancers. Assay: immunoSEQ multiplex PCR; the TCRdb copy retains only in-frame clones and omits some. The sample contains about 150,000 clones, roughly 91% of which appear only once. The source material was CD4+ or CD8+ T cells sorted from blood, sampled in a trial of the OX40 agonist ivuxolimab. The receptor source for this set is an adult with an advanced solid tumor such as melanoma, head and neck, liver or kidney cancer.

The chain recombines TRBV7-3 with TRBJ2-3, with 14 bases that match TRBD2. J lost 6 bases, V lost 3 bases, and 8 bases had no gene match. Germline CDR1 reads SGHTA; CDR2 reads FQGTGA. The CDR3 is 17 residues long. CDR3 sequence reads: CASSFSGTSGSSDTQYF. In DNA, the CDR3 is TGTGCCAGCAGCTTCTCCGGGACTAGCGGGAGTTCGGATACGCAGTATTTT. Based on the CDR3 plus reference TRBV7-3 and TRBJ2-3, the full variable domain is GAGVSQTPSNKVTEKGKYVELRCDPISGHTALYWYRQSLGQGPEFLIYFQGTGAADDSGLPNDRFFAVRPEGSVSTLKIQRTERGDSAVYLCASSFSGTSGSSDTQYFGPGTRLTVL.

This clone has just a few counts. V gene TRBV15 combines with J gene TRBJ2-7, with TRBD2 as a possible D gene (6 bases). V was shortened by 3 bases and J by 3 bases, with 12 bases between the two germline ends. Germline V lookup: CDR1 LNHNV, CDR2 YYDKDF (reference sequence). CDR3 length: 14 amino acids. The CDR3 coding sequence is TGTGCCACCAGCAGTGAGGGACTTTACTACGAGCAGTACTTC. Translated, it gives CATSSEGLYYEQYF.

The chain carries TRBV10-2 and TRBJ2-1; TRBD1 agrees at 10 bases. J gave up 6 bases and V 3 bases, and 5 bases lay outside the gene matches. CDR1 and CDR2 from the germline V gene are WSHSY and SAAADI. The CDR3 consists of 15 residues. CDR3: CASSDWTGGPNEQFF. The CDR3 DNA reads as TGCGCCAGCAGTGATTGGACAGGGGGGCCCAATGAGCAGTTCTTC.

CDR3 amino acids: CASSWTSGGRDEQFF. The DNA of the CDR3 is TGTGCCAGCAGTTGGACTAGCGGGGGGAGGGATGAGCAGTTCTTC. V usage is TRBV25-1 and J usage is TRBJ2-1; 14 bases line up with TRBD2. V was pared by 5 bases and J by 8 bases, with 5 bases of the junction left unmatched. The CDR3 loop spans 15 amino acids. Germline CDR1 reads MGHDK; CDR2 reads SYGVNS.

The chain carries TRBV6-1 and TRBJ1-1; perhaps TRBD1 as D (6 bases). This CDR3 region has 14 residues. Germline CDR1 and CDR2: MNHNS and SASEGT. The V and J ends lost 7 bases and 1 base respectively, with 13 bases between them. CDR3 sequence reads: CASTLIGGNTEAFF. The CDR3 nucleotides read TGTGCCAGCACACTTATAGGGGGGAACACTGAAGCTTTCTTT.

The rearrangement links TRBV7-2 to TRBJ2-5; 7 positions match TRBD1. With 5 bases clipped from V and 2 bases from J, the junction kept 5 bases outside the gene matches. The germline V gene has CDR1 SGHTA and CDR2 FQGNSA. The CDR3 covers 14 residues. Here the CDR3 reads CASSRQGTQETQYF. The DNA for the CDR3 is TGTGCCAGCAGCCGACAGGGCACTCAAGAGACCCAGTACTTC.

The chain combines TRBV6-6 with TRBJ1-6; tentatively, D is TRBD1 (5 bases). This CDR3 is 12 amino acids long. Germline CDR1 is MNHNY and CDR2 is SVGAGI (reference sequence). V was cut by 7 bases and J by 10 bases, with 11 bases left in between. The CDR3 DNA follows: TGTGCCAGCACCCTCAGGGAATCACCCCTCCACTTT. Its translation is CASTLRESPLHF.

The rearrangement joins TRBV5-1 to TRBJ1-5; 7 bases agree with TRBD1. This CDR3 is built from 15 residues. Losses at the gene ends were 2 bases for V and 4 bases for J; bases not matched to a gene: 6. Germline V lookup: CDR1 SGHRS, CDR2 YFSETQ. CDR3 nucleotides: TGCGCCAGCAGCTTTACGGGACAGAGGAATCAGCCCCAGCATTTT. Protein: CASSFTGQRNQPQHF. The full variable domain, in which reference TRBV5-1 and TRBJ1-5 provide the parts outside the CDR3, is KAGVTQTPRYLIKTRGQQVTLSCSPISGHRSVSWYQQTPGQGLQFLFEYFSETQRNKGNFPGRFSGRQFSNSRSEMNVSTLELGDSALYLCASSFTGQRNQPQHFGDGTRLSIL.

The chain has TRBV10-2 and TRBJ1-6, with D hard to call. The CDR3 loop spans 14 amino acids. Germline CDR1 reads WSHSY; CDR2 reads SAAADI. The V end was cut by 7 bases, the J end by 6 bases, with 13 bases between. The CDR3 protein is CASNPSGINSPLHF. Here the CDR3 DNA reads TGCGCCAGCAACCCGTCTGGAATTAATTCACCCCTCCACTTT.

CDR3 residues: CASTTPVGPQPQHF. The CDR3, as DNA: TGTGCCAGCACTACGCCCGTCGGGCCACAGCCCCAGCATTTT. The chain couples TRBV6-6 to TRBJ1-5; no clear D. Trimming stripped 7 bases from V and 7 bases from J, with 17 bases between. The CDR3 consists of 14 residues. Germline CDR1 and CDR2: MNHNY and SVGAGI (reference sequence).

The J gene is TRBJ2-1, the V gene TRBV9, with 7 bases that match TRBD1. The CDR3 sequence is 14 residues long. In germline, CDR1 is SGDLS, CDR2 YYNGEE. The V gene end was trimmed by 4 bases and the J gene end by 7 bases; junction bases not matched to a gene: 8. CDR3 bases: TGTGCCAGCAGCTCCAGACAGGGCGGGAATGAGCAGTTCTTC. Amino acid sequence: CASSSRQGGNEQFF.

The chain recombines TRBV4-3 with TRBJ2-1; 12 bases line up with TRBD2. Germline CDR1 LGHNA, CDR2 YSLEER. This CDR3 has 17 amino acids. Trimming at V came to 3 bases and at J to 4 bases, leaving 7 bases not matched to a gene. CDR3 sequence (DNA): TGCGCCAGCAGCCAGCCTAGCGGGGGGGCCAGTTACAATGAGCAGTTCTTC. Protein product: CASSQPSGGASYNEQFF.

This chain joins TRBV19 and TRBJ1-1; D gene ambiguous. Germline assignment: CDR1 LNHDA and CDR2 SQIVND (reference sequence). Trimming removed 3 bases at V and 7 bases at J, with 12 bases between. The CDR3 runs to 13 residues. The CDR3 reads CASSIDRAVEAFF. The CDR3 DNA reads TGTGCCAGTAGTATTGATAGAGCCGTTGAAGCTTTCTTT.

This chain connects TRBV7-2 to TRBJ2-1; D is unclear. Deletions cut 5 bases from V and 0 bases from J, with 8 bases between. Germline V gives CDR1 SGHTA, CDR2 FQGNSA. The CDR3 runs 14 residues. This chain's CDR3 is CASSPEYSYNEQFF. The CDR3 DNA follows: TGTGCCAGCAGCCCCGAGTACTCCTACAATGAGCAGTTCTTC.

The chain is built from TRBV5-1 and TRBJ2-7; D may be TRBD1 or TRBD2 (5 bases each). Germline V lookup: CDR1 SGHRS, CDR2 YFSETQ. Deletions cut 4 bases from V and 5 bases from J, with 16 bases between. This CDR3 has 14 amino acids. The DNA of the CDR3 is TGCGCCAGCAGCCTGGGACCCGGAACTAACGAGCAGTACTTC. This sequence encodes CASSLGPGTNEQYF.

CDR3: CASSGDESGELFF. For the CDR3, the DNA is TGTGCCAGCTCGGGGGATGAGTCCGGGGAGCTGTTTTTT. The V and J genes are TRBV18 and TRBJ2-2; perhaps D is TRBD1 or TRBD2 (5 bases each). Deletions cut 6 bases from V and 6 bases from J, with 11 bases between. This CDR3 has 13 residues. Germline V gene lookup returns CDR1 KGHSH and CDR2 LQKENI.

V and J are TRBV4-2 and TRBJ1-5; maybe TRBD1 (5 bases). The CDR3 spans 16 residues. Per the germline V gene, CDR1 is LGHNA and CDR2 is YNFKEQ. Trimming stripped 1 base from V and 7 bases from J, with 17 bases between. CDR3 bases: TGTGCCAGCAGCCAAGTCGGGGACCCAACGGGGCAGCCCCAGCATTTT. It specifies CASSQVGDPTGQPQHF.

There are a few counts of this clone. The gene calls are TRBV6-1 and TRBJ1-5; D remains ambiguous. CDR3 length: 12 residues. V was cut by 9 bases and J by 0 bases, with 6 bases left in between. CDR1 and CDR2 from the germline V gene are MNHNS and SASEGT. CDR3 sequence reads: CASGSSNQPQHF. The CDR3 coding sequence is TGTGCCAGTGGGAGTAGCAATCAGCCCCAGCATTTT.

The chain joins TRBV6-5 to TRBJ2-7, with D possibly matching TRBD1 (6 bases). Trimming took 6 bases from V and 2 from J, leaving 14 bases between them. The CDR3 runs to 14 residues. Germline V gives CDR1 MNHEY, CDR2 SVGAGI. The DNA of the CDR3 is TGTGCCAGCAGACGGGACACGGGCGCCTACGAGCAGTACTTC. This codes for CASRRDTGAYEQYF.

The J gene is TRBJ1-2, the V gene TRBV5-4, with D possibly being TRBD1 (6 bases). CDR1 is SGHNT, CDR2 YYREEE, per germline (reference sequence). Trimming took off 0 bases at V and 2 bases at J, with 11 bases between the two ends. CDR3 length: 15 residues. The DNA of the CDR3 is TGTGCCAGCAGCTTGGCCTTTACAGGGAACTATGGCTACACCTTC. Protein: CASSLAFTGNYGYTF. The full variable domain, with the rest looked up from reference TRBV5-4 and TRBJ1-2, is ETGVTQSPTHLIKTRGQQVTLRCSSQSGHNTVSWYQQALGQGPQFIFQYYREEENGRGNFPPRFSGLQFPNYSSELNVNALELDDSALYLCASSLAFTGNYGYTFGSGTRLTVV.

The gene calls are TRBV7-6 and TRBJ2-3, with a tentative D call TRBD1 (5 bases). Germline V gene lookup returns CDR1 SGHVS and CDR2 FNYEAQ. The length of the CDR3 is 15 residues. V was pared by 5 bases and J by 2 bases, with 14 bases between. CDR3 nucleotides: TGTGCCAGCAGCCCCGTCAGGGCCAACACAGATACGCAGTATTTT. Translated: CASSPVRANTDTQYF.

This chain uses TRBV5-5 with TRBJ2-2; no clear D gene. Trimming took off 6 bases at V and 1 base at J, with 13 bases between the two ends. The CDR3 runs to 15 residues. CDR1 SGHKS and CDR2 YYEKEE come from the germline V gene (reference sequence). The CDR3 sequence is CASTPPDLNTGELFF. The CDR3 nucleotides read TGTGCCAGCACCCCTCCCGACTTGAACACCGGGGAGCTGTTTTTT.

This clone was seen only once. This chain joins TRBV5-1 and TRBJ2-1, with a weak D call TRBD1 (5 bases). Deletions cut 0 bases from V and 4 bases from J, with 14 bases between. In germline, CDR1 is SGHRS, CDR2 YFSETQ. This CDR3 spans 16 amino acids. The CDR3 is CASSLGVVGPYNEQFF. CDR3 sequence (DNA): TGCGCCAGCAGCTTGGGAGTCGTGGGGCCATACAATGAGCAGTTCTTC.

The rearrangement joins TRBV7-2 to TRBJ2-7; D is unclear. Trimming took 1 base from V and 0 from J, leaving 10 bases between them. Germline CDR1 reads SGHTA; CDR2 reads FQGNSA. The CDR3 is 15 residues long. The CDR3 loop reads CASSLGGRLSYEQYF. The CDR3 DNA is TGTGCCAGCAGCTTAGGTGGCAGGCTCTCCTACGAGCAGTACTTC.

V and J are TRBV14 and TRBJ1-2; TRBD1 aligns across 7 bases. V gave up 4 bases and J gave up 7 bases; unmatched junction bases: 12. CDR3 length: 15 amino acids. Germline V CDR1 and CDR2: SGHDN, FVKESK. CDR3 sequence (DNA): TGTGCCAGCAGCCGTACGACAGGGATTGGAAGTGGCTACACCTTC. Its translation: CASSRTTGIGSGYTF.

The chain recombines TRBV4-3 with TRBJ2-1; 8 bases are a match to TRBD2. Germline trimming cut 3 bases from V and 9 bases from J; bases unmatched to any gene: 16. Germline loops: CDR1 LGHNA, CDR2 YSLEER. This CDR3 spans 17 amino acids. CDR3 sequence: CASSQVGGSGTRGEQFF. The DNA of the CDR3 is TGCGCCAGCAGCCAGGTCGGGGGTAGCGGGACTAGAGGTGAGCAGTTCTTC.

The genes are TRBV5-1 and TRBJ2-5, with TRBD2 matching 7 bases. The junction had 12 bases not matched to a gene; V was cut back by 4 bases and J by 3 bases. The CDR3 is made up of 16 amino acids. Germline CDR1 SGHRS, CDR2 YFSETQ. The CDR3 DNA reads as TGCGCCAGCAGCAACGGGAGGAACGTCGCTGAAGAGACCCAGTACTTC. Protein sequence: CASSNGRNVAEETQYF. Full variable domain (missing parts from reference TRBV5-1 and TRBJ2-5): KAGVTQTPRYLIKTRGQQVTLSCSPISGHRSVSWYQQTPGQGLQFLFEYFSETQRNKGNFPGRFSGRQFSNSRSEMNVSTLELGDSALYLCASSNGRNVAEETQYFGPGTRLLVL.

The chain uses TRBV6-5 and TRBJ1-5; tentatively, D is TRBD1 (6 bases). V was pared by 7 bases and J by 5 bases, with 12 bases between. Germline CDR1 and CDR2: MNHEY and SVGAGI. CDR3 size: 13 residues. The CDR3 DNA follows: TGTGCCAGCATCACAGGGCCTTATCAGCCCCAGCATTTT. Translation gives CASITGPYQPQHF.

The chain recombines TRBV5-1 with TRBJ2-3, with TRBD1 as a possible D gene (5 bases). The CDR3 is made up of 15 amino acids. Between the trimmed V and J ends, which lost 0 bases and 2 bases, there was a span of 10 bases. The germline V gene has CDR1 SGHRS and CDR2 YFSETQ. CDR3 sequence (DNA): TGCGCCAGCAGCTTGGGGGGCCCCTTCACAGATACGCAGTATTTT. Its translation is CASSLGGPFTDTQYF.

The CDR3 DNA reads TGTGCCAGTAGTACCCGGTCAGGTCCCTACGAGCAGTACTTC. Protein sequence: CASSTRSGPYEQYF. The rearrangement joins TRBV19 to TRBJ2-7; no definite D call. Trimming left V 4 bases short and J 2 bases short, with 12 bases between. The CDR3 is 14 amino acids. Germline CDR1 is LNHDA and CDR2 is SQIVND (reference sequence).